The subject of this entry is one T cell receptor (beta chain). What it recognizes is unknown. The data are from a study of HIV-infected patients and healthy controls. Study outcomes and limitations: HIV-infected patients and controls differed significantly in mean usage of eight alpha and eight beta V genes.

The repertoire came from unfractionated whole blood and reflected all unsorted peripheral T cells. Alpha and beta constant-region primers primed reverse transcription of 400 to 500 ng RNA. Separate chain-specific third strand synthesis with multiplexing indices produced the alpha and beta libraries. TCRdb re-called the 5' RACE reads with MiXCR, one entry per CDR3 protein. The table has approximately 6,000 distinct CDR3 sequences, approximately 11% seen once. V was clipped by 7 bases and J by 2 bases, with 12 bases between them. CDR1 and CDR2 (germline): MNHNS, SASEGT. The CDR3 has 14 amino acids. The receptor comes from an adult with HIV infection. This sample comprised blood, obtained before antiretroviral therapy. The rearrangement joins TRBV6-1 to TRBJ1-5; a weak D match, TRBD1 (6 bases). As DNA, the CDR3 is TGTGCCAGCAAACCGACAGGAGGCAATCAGCCCCAGCATTTT. Its translation: CASKPTGGNQPQHF.